The 15 T cell receptor beta chains in this list originate from one sample, sequenced in a study of blood T cell repertoires in COVID-19. Profiling relied on immunoSEQ multiplex PCR, and the TCRdb table lists in-frame clones only, not all of them. The sample has approximately 250,000 clones, approximately 84% seen once. Sequencing input: PBMCs or T cells enriched from blood (not recorded which). All receptors derive from a man between 40 and 49 years old who had recovered from COVID-19.

The chain uses TRBV6-2 or TRBV6-3 and TRBJ2-7, with D perhaps matching TRBD2 (6 bases). The germline gives CDR1 MNHEY, CDR2 SVGEGT. Trimming removed 2 bases at V and 3 bases at J, with 14 bases between. The CDR3 length is 15 residues. This chain's CDR3 is CASSYGRGVSYEQYF. The CDR3 DNA follows: TGTGCCAGCAGTTACGGTCGCGGGGTGAGCTACGAGCAGTACTTC.

This clone occurred once. The chain carries TRBV6-9 and TRBJ1-2; a weak D match, TRBD1 (5 bases). CDR3 length equals 13 residues. The V and J ends lost 8 bases and 4 bases respectively, with 14 bases between them. From germline, CDR1 is MNHGY and CDR2 SVAAGI. In nucleotides, the CDR3 is TGTGCCAGCCCACCGCAGGGATGCTATGGCTACACCTTC. Residues: CASPPQGCYGYTF.

V and J are TRBV19 and TRBJ2-1, with TRBD2 identical over 9 bases. This CDR3 spans 14 amino acids. J lost 9 bases, V lost 4 bases, and 7 bases had no gene match. Germline CDR1 is LNHDA and CDR2 is SQIVND (reference sequence). The CDR3 nucleotides read TGTGCCAGTAGTAATGGCGGGAGGGCCCGTGAGCAGTTCTTC. Translating it yields CASSNGGRAREQFF.

The chain is built from TRBV5-1 and TRBJ2-5; D may be TRBD2 (5 bases). There are 13 residues in the CDR3. Between the trimmed V and J ends, which lost 4 bases and 3 bases, there was a span of 10 bases. Germline values: CDR1 SGHRS, CDR2 YFSETQ. CDR3 loop: CASSDGREETQYF. The CDR3 bases are TGCGCCAGCAGCGATGGGCGGGAAGAGACCCAGTACTTC.

The rearrangement uses TRBV11-3 and TRBJ2-7, with D uncertain. With 5 bases removed from V and 5 bases from J, the gap between germline ends came to 22 bases. This CDR3 contains 16 residues. From germline, CDR1 is SGHNT and CDR2 YENEEA. The CDR3 nucleotides read TGTGCCAGCAGCCCAGTTTGCTTAAGTACGTTTCACGAGCAGTACTTC. Amino acids: CASSPVCLSTFHEQYF.

This clone was seen a few times. The chain has TRBV11-1 and TRBJ2-7, with 9 nucleotides matching TRBD1. V shed 3 bases, J shed 3 bases, and the junction held 6 bases outside the gene matches. This CDR3 is 15 amino acids long. Germline CDR1 SGHAT, CDR2 FQDESV (reference sequence). The chain's CDR3 is CASSFGTGSNYEQYF. The CDR3 coding sequence is TGTGCCAGCAGCTTCGGGACAGGGTCTAACTACGAGCAGTACTTC.

This clone was observed once. The chain is built from TRBV3-1 (or the pseudogene TRBV3-2) and TRBJ2-3, with D tentatively TRBD2 (6 bases). Germline values: CDR1 LGHDT, CDR2 YNNKEL (reference sequence). V was trimmed by 2 bases and J by 2 bases, leaving 8 bases between them. This CDR3 spans 14 amino acids. The CDR3 bases are TGTGCCAGCAGCCAACAGCGGGCCACAGATACGCAGTATTTT. It translates to CASSQQRATDTQYF.

The chain is built from TRBV3-1 (or the pseudogene TRBV3-2) and TRBJ2-1; the D is unclear. This CDR3 contains 12 residues. The germline V gene has CDR1 LGHDT and CDR2 YNNKEL (reference sequence). V was cut by 1 base and J by 16 bases, with 14 bases left in between. For the CDR3, the DNA is TGTGCCAGCAGCCAAGCCAAAACCCAGACATTCTTC. Protein sequence: CASSQAKTQTFF.

Concerning this clone: This CDR3 is also generated by other DNA sequences in the sample. The V call is TRBV27, the J call TRBJ1-5; TRBD1 might be the D (6 bases). CDR1 and CDR2 (germline): MNHEY, SMNVEV (reference sequence). This CDR3 spans 15 amino acids. V shed 5 bases and J shed 0 bases, with 11 bases lying between them. DNA of the CDR3: TGTGCCAGCAGTCCGGGACAATATAGCAATCAGCCCCAGCATTTT. Translating gives CASSPGQYSNQPQHF.

This clone was seen a handful of times. This sequence joins TRBV20-1 and TRBJ1-5; D may be TRBD1 (6 bases). This CDR3 is 14 amino acids long. CDR1 DFQATT and CDR2 SNEGSKA come from the germline V gene (reference sequence). V lost 3 bases, J lost 4 bases, and 13 bases lay in between. CDR3 in amino acids: CSASLQGGNQPQHF. Here the CDR3 DNA reads TGCAGTGCTAGTTTACAGGGAGGGAATCAGCCCCAGCATTTT.

With regard to this clone: Distinct nucleotide sequences in the sample also encode this CDR3. The chain employs TRBV5-1 and TRBJ1-6; 9 bases map to TRBD1. Germline CDR1 reads SGHRS; CDR2 reads YFSETQ. The CDR3 extends over 15 amino acids. Trimming took 0 bases from V and 10 from J; bases not matched to a gene: 5. In DNA form, the CDR3 reads TGCGCCAGCAGCTTGGCAGGGACAGGGCGGTCACCCCTCCACTTT. It encodes CASSLAGTGRSPLHF.

This clone was detected only a few times. The chain carries TRBV28 and TRBJ1-6, with TRBD1 identical over 8 bases. V shed 5 bases and J 7 bases; nucleotides not matched to a gene: 7. Germline-derived CDR1 and CDR2 are MDHEN and SYDVKM. This CDR3 has 15 residues. The CDR3 DNA sequence: TGTGCCAGCAGTCAGCGGACAGGGTGGAATTCACCCCTCCACTTT. Its translation is CASSQRTGWNSPLHF.

This clone appeared a few times. Within the sample, other DNA sequences also encode this same CDR3. The rearrangement links TRBV7-2 to TRBJ1-2, with TRBD1 as a possible D gene (5 bases). V shed 4 bases and J shed 4 bases, with 10 bases lying between them. The CDR3 sequence is 13 residues long. CDR1 and CDR2 (germline): SGHTA, FQGNSA. The CDR3 spells CASSSDRRYGYTF. CDR3 sequence (DNA): TGTGCCAGCAGCTCAGACAGACGCTATGGCTACACCTTC. The whole variable domain, filled in from reference TRBV7-2 and TRBJ1-2, reads GAGVSQSPSNKVTEKGKDVELRCDPISGHTALYWYRQSLGQGLEFLIYFQGNSAPDKSGLPSDRFSAERTGGSVSTLTIQRTQQEDSAVYLCASSSDRRYGYTFGSGTRLTVV.

This clone was found once. The chain joins TRBV6-1 to TRBJ1-3; D not certain. The CDR3 sequence is 15 residues long. CDR1 is MNHNS and CDR2 is SASEGT in the germline V gene. V lost 0 bases, J lost 0 bases, and 6 bases lay in between. In DNA form, the CDR3 reads TGTGCCAGCAGTGAAGCTGTCAACTCTGGAAACACCATATATTTT. Protein: CASSEAVNSGNTIYF.

This chain links TRBV4-1 with TRBJ2-7; TRBD1 agrees at 9 bases. This CDR3 contains 17 residues. Germline values: CDR1 MGHRA, CDR2 YSYEKL. With V trimmed by 2 bases and J by 2 bases, 10 bases remained unmatched. The CDR3: CASSQRTGGAGTYEQYF. The CDR3 DNA reads TGCGCCAGCAGCCAACGTACAGGGGGCGCGGGGACCTACGAGCAGTACTTC.